Listed below are T cell receptor beta chains from one sample, sequenced in a study of blood T cell repertoires in COVID-19. The repertoire was sequenced with immunoSEQ multiplex PCR; TCRdb's copy has only in-frame clones and lacks some. The table lists fewer than 250,000 clones, about nine tenths of them singletons. Sequenced sample: PBMCs or T cells enriched from blood (not recorded which). The receptors stem from a man younger than 45 in a cohort exposed to, infected with or recovered from COVID-19 (not recorded which). Both conserved end residues are part of each CDR3. D genes are given only for firm matches. Some rows have no size entry. The others give once, few or many, or a class for an expanded clone.

>TRBV9|TRBJ1-4|NA|TRBD1
TGTGCCAGCAGCGAATCGACAGGGGGTTTTGAAAAACTGTTTTTT
CASSESTGGFEKLFF
>TRBV5-1|TRBJ2-2|NA|TRBD1
TGCGCCAGCAGCTTGTGGTCTTTTCGAGACAGGGTGATCACCGGGGAGCTGTTTTTT
CASSLWSFRDRVITGELFF
>TRBV5-1|TRBJ2-2|NA|NA
TGCGCCAGCAGCTTGGTGACACTGAACACCGGGGAGCTGTTTTTT
CASSLVTLNTGELFF
>TRBV5-8|TRBJ2-1|NA|TRBD2
TGTGCCAGCAGATTTGCAGGCACTAGCGGTACTAGCTCCTACAATGAGCAGTTCTTC
CASRFAGTSGTSSYNEQFF
>TRBV24-1|TRBJ2-2|NA|NA
TGTGCCACCAGCCACCGTGGACAGATGAACACCGGGGAGCTGTTTTTT
CATSHRGQMNTGELFF
>TRBV24-1|TRBJ1-2|NA|TRBD1
TGTGCCACCAGCCCCGGGGACAGGGGCAACTATGGCTACACCTTC
CATSPGDRGNYGYTF
>TRBV2|TRBJ1-6|NA|NA
TGTGCCAGCAGTGAAGTAGTTCCGGATTCACCCCTCCACTTT
CASSEVVPDSPLHF
>TRBV28|TRBJ1-2|NA|NA
TGTGCCAGCAGTTTTAAGCTAAACTATGGCTACACCTTC
CASSFKLNYGYTF
>TRBV18|TRBJ1-5|NA|TRBD1
TGTGCCAGCTCACCTGACAGGGGAAGGAATCAGCCCCAGCATTTT
CASSPDRGRNQPQHF
>TRBV18|TRBJ2-3|NA|TRBD2
TGTGCCAGCTCACCATCTGGTAGCGGGAACACAGATACGCAGTATTTT
CASSPSGSGNTDTQYF
>TRBV24-1|TRBJ2-3|NA|TRBD2
TGTGCCACCAGTGGAAGCGGACTAGCGGGCACAGATACGCAGTATTTT
CATSGSGLAGTDTQYF
>TRBV19|TRBJ2-7|NA|TRBD2
TGTGCCAGTAGGGTAACTAGCGGAACCTACGAGCAGTACTTC
CASRVTSGTYEQYF
>TRBV29-1|TRBJ1-1|NA|NA
TGCAGCGTTGTAGGGGGCACTGAAGCTTTCTTT
CSVVGGTEAFF
>TRBV7-9|TRBJ2-5|NA|NA
TGTGCCAGCAGCCCCCGGGGGAAAGAGACCCAGTACTTC
CASSPRGKETQYF
>TRBV19|TRBJ2-7|NA|TRBD1
TGTGCCAGTAGTATATCCGGGACAGGGCCACCCTACGAGCAGTACTTC
CASSISGTGPPYEQYF
>TRBV28|TRBJ1-6|NA|NA
TGTGCCAGCAGTTTAAGAAGGGGAGGTTCACCCCTCCACTTT
CASSLRRGGSPLHF
>TRBV9|TRBJ2-7|NA|TRBD2
TGTGCCAGCAGCGTTAGCGGGAGGGCCTCGGACGAGCAGTACTTC
CASSVSGRASDEQYF
>TRBV28|TRBJ2-5|few|NA
TGTGCCAGCAGTTCGCTATCCTGGGACATTCAAGAGACCCAGTACTTC
CASSSLSWDIQETQYF
>TRBV28|TRBJ1-5|NA|NA
TGTGCCAGCAGTTTAGGCAGGGTCGATCAGCCCCAGCATTTT
CASSLGRVDQPQHF
>TRBV27|TRBJ2-2|NA|NA
TGTGCCATCGGGAGCCACGGGGCCGGGGAGCTGTTTTTT
CAIGSHGAGELFF
>TRBV5-1|TRBJ2-7|NA|NA
TGCGCCAGCCGTGTCGGGGGTGTATCGGGTGACGAGCAGTACTTC
CASRVGGVSGDEQYF
>TRBV7-3|TRBJ2-7|NA|TRBD1
TGTGCCAGCAGCCCGGGACAGGGGACCTACGAGCAGTACTTC
CASSPGQGTYEQYF
>TRBV9|TRBJ2-7|NA|TRBD1
TGTGCCAGCAGCCCAGGGACAGTCTACTACGAGCAGTACTTC
CASSPGTVYYEQYF
>TRBV7-8|TRBJ1-2|NA|NA
TGTGCCAGCAGCCCCTCTCTAGGCAGGGCCCATGGCTACACCTTC
CASSPSLGRAHGYTF
>TRBV27|TRBJ2-4|NA|NA
TGTGCCAGCAGTTTCGGGGCAGGGGACGTAGCCAAAAACATTCAGTACTTC
CASSFGAGDVAKNIQYF
>TRBV12-5|TRBJ1-1|NA|TRBD1
TGTGCTAGTGGTTTGGGACAGGGGGCAGACACTGAAGCTTTCTTT
CASGLGQGADTEAFF
>TRBV25-1|TRBJ2-1|NA|TRBD2
TGTGCCAGCAGTGAATTGCGGGGGATGTCCTACAATGAGCAGTTCTTC
CASSELRGMSYNEQFF
>TRBV10-2|TRBJ2-2|NA|NA
TGCGCCAGCAGTGGCACGGGGTTGGCCGGGGAGCTGTTTTTT
CASSGTGLAGELFF
>TRBV19|TRBJ1-1|NA|NA
TGTGCCACCCGACCCAGGCAGATCACTGAAGCTTTCTTT
CATRPRQITEAFF
>TRBV7-3|TRBJ2-2|NA|TRBD1
TGTGCCAGCAGCTTCCCGACAGGGGGAACGAACACCGGGGAGCTGTTTTTT
CASSFPTGGTNTGELFF
>TRBV10-3|TRBJ1-1|NA|TRBD1
TGTGCCATCAGTCCGGGACAGGGGAACACTGAAGCTTTCTTT
CAISPGQGNTEAFF
>TRBV5-1|TRBJ1-3|NA|NA
TGCGCCAGCAGCTTGGAGGGAGGGATTAACTCTGGAAACACCATATATTTT
CASSLEGGINSGNTIYF
>TRBV11-2|TRBJ2-1|NA|TRBD2
TGTGCCAGCAGCTTAGGGCTAGCGGCCTCCTACAATGAGCAGTTCTTC
CASSLGLAASYNEQFF
>TRBV28|TRBJ2-3|NA|TRBD2
TGTGCCAGCAGTTGGCTGGGGACTAGCGGGAGTAGGGCAGATACGCAGTATTTT
CASSWLGTSGSRADTQYF
>TRBV7-3|TRBJ2-3|NA|TRBD2
TGTGCCAGCAGCTCGACTAGCGGGAGAGCAGATACGCAGTATTTT
CASSSTSGRADTQYF
>TRBV7-2|TRBJ1-1|NA|NA
TGTGCCAGCAGCTTAAGGGAGGGGACTGAAGCTTTCTTT
CASSLREGTEAFF
>TRBV18|TRBJ2-1|NA|TRBD2
TGTGCCAGCTCACCCCTCCGCGGGAGCTACAATGAGCAGTTCTTC
CASSPLRGSYNEQFF
>TRBV6-6|TRBJ2-1|NA|TRBD1
TGTGCCAGCACCGAGGGAGGACAGGGGCTGGGTGAGCAGTTCTTC
CASTEGGQGLGEQFF
>TRBV2|TRBJ1-5|NA|TRBD1
TGTGCCAGCAGGACAGGGGGCGTAAATCAGCCCCAGCATTTT
CASRTGGVNQPQHF
>TRBV28|TRBJ1-1|NA|TRBD1
TGTGCCAGCAGTTTAGGGACAGCTCTTACTACGGAAGCTTTCTTT
CASSLGTALTTEAFF
>TRBV9|TRBJ2-2|NA|TRBD2
TGTGCCAGCAGCGCCCCTACTAGCGGGAGGGCCTTTAGAAACACCGGGGAGCTGTTTTTT
CASSAPTSGRAFRNTGELFF
>TRBV7-3|TRBJ2-7|once|NA
TGTGCCAGCAGCACCCCCCAGGAGGACCCCTGCTTC
CASSTPQEDPCF
>TRBV18|TRBJ1-5|NA|TRBD1
TGTGCCAGCTCACCTCGCTCGACAGGGGGCTCGCGGCAGCCCCAGCATTTT
CASSPRSTGGSRQPQHF
>TRBV11-1|TRBJ1-6|NA|TRBD1
TGTGCCAGCAGCCCGGGACAGGGGTACTCACCCCTCCACTTT
CASSPGQGYSPLHF
>TRBV29-1|TRBJ2-1|NA|NA
TGCAGCGTTAGGGAGACGGGAGCCTACAATGAGCAGTTCTTC
CSVRETGAYNEQFF
>TRBV27|TRBJ2-1|NA|TRBD2
TGTGCCAGCAGGCATCCGGGACTAGGGAACAATGAGCAGTTCTTC
CASRHPGLGNNEQFF
>TRBV4-1|TRBJ2-3|NA|TRBD1
TGCGCCAGCAGCCAAGAACAGGGGCCCACAGATACGCAGTATTTT
CASSQEQGPTDTQYF
>TRBV14|TRBJ2-1|NA|NA
TGTGCCAGCACAGGGGCCCACGAAGCCTGGGATGAGCAGTTCTTC
CASTGAHEAWDEQFF
>TRBV2|TRBJ1-4|NA|TRBD1
TGTGCCAGCAGTGAGGAGGACAGGAAAAGTGAAAAACTGTTTTTT
CASSEEDRKSEKLFF
>TRBV21-1|TRBJ2-5|NA|NA
TGTGCCAGCAGCAAAGGACATTTTGGAGAGACCCAGTACTTC
CASSKGHFGETQYF
>TRBV4-2|TRBJ2-4|NA|TRBD2
TGTGCCAGCGGAGGGCTAGCGGGAGCTGGGGCCAAAAACATTCAGTACTTC
CASGGLAGAGAKNIQYF
>TRBV28|TRBJ1-1|NA|NA
TGTGCCAGCAGCCAAGACCTCCTAGTTTCTCGCACTGAAGCTTTCTTT
CASSQDLLVSRTEAFF
>TRBV7-3|TRBJ2-1|NA|NA
TGTGCCAGCAGCTTAAGCGGGATTGGGGATAATGAGCAGTTCTTC
CASSLSGIGDNEQFF
>TRBV6-1|TRBJ2-5|NA|TRBD2
TGTGCCAGCAGTGAGGTCGGGGAGGGGACCCAGTACTTC
CASSEVGEGTQYF
>TRBV6-5|TRBJ1-1|NA|NA
TGTGCCAGCAGTTACCGACAGGTGTCCGGAAACACTGAAGCTTTCTTT
CASSYRQVSGNTEAFF
>TRBV4-1|TRBJ2-6|once|NA
TGCGCCAGCAGCCAAGAGGTTGGAGGGGTGGGCTCTGGGGCCAACGTCCTGACTTTC
CASSQEVGGVGSGANVLTF
>TRBV7-2|TRBJ1-2|NA|TRBD1
TGTGCCAGCAGCGACCCCGGGACAGGGATACACTATGGCTACACCTTC
CASSDPGTGIHYGYTF
>TRBV19|TRBJ2-1|few|TRBD2
TGTGCCAGTAGTAAGCGGGAGTACAATGAGCAGTTCTTC
CASSKREYNEQFF